A single sample gave rise to the 21 T cell receptor beta chains below, sequenced in a study of naive and memory T cell subsets. Study findings and constraints: Possibly reflecting memory cells re-expressing CD45RA, a few larger clonotypes occurred in naive repertoires, especially CD8.

Both TRBC1 and TRBC2 were covered by a beta constant-region primer of two equimolar oligonucleotides. The ligated cDNA underwent four PCR rounds using SP2 and nested alpha and beta constant-region primers. TCRdb itself ran the UMI-ligation and nested PCR reads through MiXCR, one entry per CDR3 protein. Of roughly 140,000 distinct CDR3 sequences detected, approximately 20% appear once; the ten largest clones hold approximately 0.58%. The antigens these receptors bind are not known. Sequencing input: naive CD8+ T cells from blood. Receptors originate from a human donor in good health.

This clonotype has more than one count but fewer than ten. The rearrangement uses TRBV9 and TRBJ1-5; tentative D call: TRBD1 (5 bases). Germline loops: CDR1 SGDLS, CDR2 YYNGEE. CDR3 size: 12 residues. V gave up 3 bases and J gave up 7 bases, with 8 bases separating them. For the CDR3, the DNA is TGTGCCAGCAGCGGGGGGGGGCAGCCCCAGCATTTT. Encoded protein: CASSGGGQPQHF.

This clonotype was seen a few times. The rearrangement joins TRBV15 to TRBJ1-1; D remains ambiguous. Looked up from germline, CDR1 is LNHNV and CDR2 is YYDKDF (reference sequence). This CDR3 is 13 amino acids long. Trimming cost V 1 base and J 11 bases, with 14 bases left between them. The CDR3 coding sequence is TGTGCCACCAGCAGAGTAGGAGACCCTGCGGCTTTCTTT. It translates to CATSRVGDPAAFF.

The chain links TRBV5-4 to TRBJ2-1, with 9 bases fitting TRBD2. Trimming cost V 5 bases and J 8 bases; bases outside gene matches: 5. This CDR3 has 13 amino acids. Germline lookup yields CDR1 SGHNT and CDR2 YYREEE (reference sequence). The CDR3 sequence: CASSFTSGYEQFF. DNA of the CDR3: TGTGCCAGCAGTTTTACTAGCGGGTATGAGCAGTTCTTC. Combining the CDR3 with reference TRBV5-4 and TRBJ2-1 gives the whole variable domain ETGVTQSPTHLIKTRGQQVTLRCSSQSGHNTVSWYQQALGQGPQFIFQYYREEENGRGNFPPRFSGLQFPNYSSELNVNALELDDSALYLCASSFTSGYEQFFGPGTRLTVL.

The genes are TRBV7-2 and TRBJ2-1, with TRBD1 matching 8 bases. V dropped 3 bases and J dropped 5; count of bases not matched to a gene: 6. This CDR3 contains 15 residues. Per germline, CDR1 SGHTA and CDR2 FQGNSA. In DNA, the CDR3 is TGTGCCAGCAGCTTTGTCCAGGGGGCTAACAATGAGCAGTTCTTC. Translated: CASSFVQGANNEQFF. Based on the CDR3 plus reference TRBV7-2 and TRBJ2-1, the full variable domain is GAGVSQSPSNKVTEKGKDVELRCDPISGHTALYWYRQSLGQGLEFLIYFQGNSAPDKSGLPSDRFSAERTGGSVSTLTIQRTQQEDSAVYLCASSFVQGANNEQFFGPGTRLTVL.

The chain combines TRBV11-2 with TRBJ2-5, with D unclear. Germline values: CDR1 SGHAT, CDR2 FQNNGV. Trimming pared 2 bases from V and 8 bases from J, leaving 12 bases between. The CDR3 extends over 13 amino acids. CDR3: CASSLSPDNTQYF. Here the CDR3 DNA reads TGTGCCAGCAGCTTATCTCCCGACAATACCCAGTACTTC.

This clonotype has only a few counts. The chain carries TRBV29-1 and TRBJ2-7; D is possibly TRBD2 (6 bases). V was cut by 7 bases and J by 6 bases, with 10 bases left in between. The CDR3 loop spans 10 amino acids. Germline V gene data show CDR1 as SQVTM and CDR2 as ANQGSEA. This CDR3 is CSGGDGEQYF. The CDR3 bases are TGCAGCGGCGGGGACGGCGAGCAGTACTTC.

This rearrangement joins TRBV12-3 or TRBV12-4 to TRBJ2-3, with D possibly called TRBD1 or TRBD2 (5 bases each). The CDR3 loop spans 16 amino acids. V lost 5 bases to trimming and J lost 4 bases, with 19 bases between them. CDR3 in amino acids: CASSPGLQGSADTQYF. DNA for the CDR3: TGTGCCAGCAGTCCCGGACTGCAGGGTAGCGCAGATACGCAGTATTTT.

The chain combines TRBV19 with TRBJ2-1, with D perhaps given as TRBD1 or TRBD2 (5 bases each). The CDR3 covers 13 residues. V gave up 5 bases and J gave up 8 bases, with 13 bases separating them. Looked up from germline, CDR1 is LNHDA and CDR2 is SQIVND (reference sequence). As DNA, the CDR3 is TGTGCCAGTAGTCCGGGACCCCGACATGAGCAGTTCTTC. Translating it yields CASSPGPRHEQFF. The whole variable domain, remainder taken from reference TRBV19 and TRBJ2-1, is DGGITQSPKYLFRKEGQNVTLSCEQNLNHDAMYWYRQDPGQGLRLIYYSQIVNDFQKGDIAEGYSVSREKKESFPLTVTSAQKNPTAFYLCASSPGPRHEQFFGPGTRLTVL.

The rearrangement links TRBV9 to TRBJ2-3; the D is unclear. V lost 6 bases and J lost 1, with 12 bases in between. The germline V gene has CDR1 SGDLS and CDR2 YYNGEE. The CDR3 length is 14 residues. DNA of the CDR3: TGTGCCAGCAATGATAAGGCAGGCACAGATACGCAGTATTTT. Amino acids: CASNDKAGTDTQYF.

This clonotype was seen a handful of times. The V gene is TRBV29-1, the J gene TRBJ1-2; the D is unclear. The CDR3 has 11 amino acids. Per germline, CDR1 SQVTM and CDR2 ANQGSEA. Trimming shortened V by 1 base and J by 8 bases, and 8 bases separated the two germline ends. CDR3 sequence reads: CSVEAREGYTF. The CDR3, as DNA: TGCAGCGTTGAAGCTCGGGAGGGCTACACCTTC.

Only a few counts were recorded for this clonotype. The chain recombines TRBV28 with TRBJ2-7; possibly TRBD1 for D (5 bases). Germline CDR1 is MDHEN and CDR2 is SYDVKM. This CDR3 spans 15 amino acids. The V and J ends lost 3 bases and 0 bases respectively, with 12 bases between them. The CDR3 sequence: CASSFDSLSSYEQYF. The CDR3 nucleotides read TGTGCCAGCAGTTTTGACAGTTTGAGCTCCTACGAGCAGTACTTC. Full variable domain (outside the CDR3, taken from reference TRBV28 and TRBJ2-7): DVKVTQSSRYLVKRTGEKVFLECVQDMDHENMFWYRQDPGLGLRLIYFSYDVKMKEKGDIPEGYSVSREKKERFSLILESASTNQTSMYLCASSFDSLSSYEQYFGPGTRLTVT.

This clonotype was counted a few times. V usage is TRBV12-3 or TRBV12-4 and J usage is TRBJ1-2, with D maybe TRBD1 (6 bases). V was pared by 7 bases and J by 4 bases, with 19 bases between. This CDR3 region has 15 residues. The CDR3 DNA reads as TGTGCCAGCACCACCTACCAGGGGTGGAGCTATGGCTACACCTTC. Its translation: CASTTYQGWSYGYTF.

This clonotype was counted a few times. In DNA form, the CDR3 reads TGTGCCACCAGCAGTCAAGGGACAGCCCAAGAGACCCAGTACTTC. Amino acids: CATSSQGTAQETQYF. The V call is TRBV15, the J call TRBJ2-5, with 7 bases identical to TRBD1. Germline V lookup: CDR1 LNHNV, CDR2 YYDKDF (reference sequence). V shed 3 bases and J 1 base; nucleotides not matched to a gene: 5. The CDR3 spans 15 residues.

Concerning this clonotype: The germline gene is not matched at one end of the junction; a read error may be the cause. The rearrangement joins TRBV6-1 to TRBJ2-1, with unresolved D. There are 14 residues in the CDR3. Germline CDR1 reads MNHNS; CDR2 reads SASEGT. The CDR3 DNA follows: TGTGCCAGCAGTGAAGACGGGCCGTACAACCCCTTGGTCTTC. As protein: CASSEDGPYNPLVF.

This clonotype was detected once. The chain couples TRBV6-5 to TRBJ2-7; no clear D. V was clipped by 3 bases and J by 4 bases, with 10 bases between them. Germline lookup yields CDR1 MNHEY and CDR2 SVGAGI. The CDR3 totals 13 residues. The CDR3 DNA sequence: TGTGCCAGCAGTTATACGACACAGTACGAGCAGTACTTC. Its translation is CASSYTTQYEQYF.

This clonotype was counted between two and nine times. The chain has TRBV2 and TRBJ2-1; 10 bases line up with TRBD2. This CDR3 spans 15 amino acids. The germline V gene encodes CDR1 SNHLY and CDR2 FYNNEI. Unmatched junction bases numbered 3, after V lost 3 bases and J lost 4 bases. Here the CDR3 reads CASSDTSGEYNEQFF. The CDR3 region has the DNA TGTGCCAGCAGTGATACTAGCGGGGAGTACAATGAGCAGTTCTTC. Using reference TRBV2 and TRBJ2-1 for the parts outside the CDR3, the full variable domain is EPEVTQTPSHQVTQMGQEVILRCVPISNHLYFYWYRQILGQKVEFLVSFYNNEISEKSEIFDDQFSVERPDGSNFTLKIRSTKLEDSAMYFCASSDTSGEYNEQFFGPGTRLTVL.

This clonotype was observed a few times. This chain joins TRBV20-1 and TRBJ2-7; tentatively, D is TRBD1 (5 bases). Germline lookup yields CDR1 DFQATT and CDR2 SNEGSKA (reference sequence). The CDR3 has 13 residues. Between the trimmed V and J ends, which lost 6 bases and 5 bases, there was a span of 17 bases. The CDR3 reads CSALNRKKDEQYF. The DNA for the CDR3 is TGCAGTGCACTCAACAGGAAAAAGGACGAGCAGTACTTC.

This clonotype appeared a few times. The rearrangement joins TRBV29-1 to TRBJ2-7, with D perhaps TRBD1 (6 bases). There are 14 residues in the CDR3. V lost 2 bases and J 0 bases, leaving 11 bases between the germline ends. CDR1 SQVTM and CDR2 ANQGSEA come from the germline V gene. The CDR3 sequence: CSVESRGDSYEQYF. In nucleotides, the CDR3 is TGCAGCGTTGAAAGCAGGGGCGACTCCTACGAGCAGTACTTC.

The CDR3 here is CASSRPGTSTNEQFF. In nucleotides, the CDR3 is TGTGCCAGCAGCCGCCCCGGGACTAGCACCAATGAGCAGTTCTTC. The V and J genes are TRBV11-2 and TRBJ2-1; TRBD2 aligns across 9 bases. The length of the CDR3 is 15 residues. Germline values: CDR1 SGHAT, CDR2 FQNNGV. J lost 6 bases, V lost 5 bases, and 8 bases had no gene match. The full variable domain, completed using reference TRBV11-2 and TRBJ2-1, is EAGVAQSPRYKIIEKRQSVAFWCNPISGHATLYWYQQILGQGPKLLIQFQNNGVVDDSQLPKDRFSAERLKGVDSTLKIQPAKLEDSAVYLCASSRPGTSTNEQFFGPGTRLTVL.

The gene calls are TRBV29-1 and TRBJ1-2, with D possibly TRBD1 on 5 matching bases. Germline values: CDR1 SQVTM, CDR2 ANQGSEA. The CDR3 runs 12 residues. Trimming took 7 bases from V and 5 from J, leaving 14 bases between them. The CDR3 region has the DNA TGCAGCGGTGGGACTTTCGGATATGGCTACACCTTC. Translation gives CSGGTFGYGYTF.

A few counts support this clonotype. This chain joins TRBV12-3 or TRBV12-4 and TRBJ2-3; a weak D match, TRBD2 (5 bases). V was trimmed by 5 bases and J by 6 bases, leaving 9 bases between them. The CDR3 length is 12 residues. The CDR3, as DNA: TGTGCCAGCAGTCGGACTTTGGATACGCAGTATTTT. It encodes CASSRTLDTQYF.